These T cell receptor beta chains were read from a single sample in a study of shared clonotypes between healthy human individuals. Clones were sequenced by immunoSEQ multiplex PCR, and TCRdb holds only the in-frame ones, with some missing. The sample has millions of clones, roughly 91% seen once. The sequenced sample consisted of naive CD8+ T cells from PBMCs. The source is a man between 18 and 35 years old in good health. Some clones in this sample may be carry-over from other donors' samples. CDR3s include the opening cysteine and the closing phenylalanine or tryptophan. A D gene is named only where the DNA matches it firmly. Clone size appears in some rows only: once, few, many, or a class for an expanded clone.

V	J	size	D	CDR3	DNA
TRBV27	TRBJ2-2	NA	NA	CASSAYESWRGTGELFF	TGTGCCAGCAGTGCGTACGAATCTTGGAGGGGCACCGGGGAGCTGTTTTTT
TRBV4-1	TRBJ2-1	NA	NA	CASSQDLAVRGYNEQFF	TGCGCCAGCAGCCAAGATCTGGCCGTTCGTGGGTACAATGAGCAGTTCTTC
TRBV28	TRBJ2-7	NA	NA	CASHRGGIEQYF	TGTGCCTCTCACAGGGGGGGAATCGAGCAGTACTTC
TRBV19	TRBJ1-5	NA	NA	CATGPSKLAQHF	TGTGCCACTGGACCGTCGAAACTGGCCCAGCATTTT
TRBV9	TRBJ2-1	once	NA	CASRRGDGSYNEQFF	TGTGCCAGCAGGAGGGGGGACGGATCCTACAATGAGCAGTTCTTC
TRBV6-5	TRBJ2-7	few	NA	CASRDGRYEQYF	TGTGCCAGCAGGGACGGACGCTACGAGCAGTACTTC
TRBV6-5	TRBJ1-5	NA	TRBD1	CASSPDRVWQPQHF	TGTGCCAGCAGTCCGGACAGGGTGTGGCAGCCCCAGCATTTT
TRBV6-5	TRBJ1-5	NA	NA	CASSYTGSNQPQHF	TGTGCCAGCAGTTATACGGGAAGCAATCAGCCCCAGCATTTT
TRBV6-5	TRBJ2-5	NA	NA	CASSYKLAGETQYF	TGTGCCAGCAGTTATAAACTAGCCGGGGAGACCCAGTACTTC
TRBV4-3	TRBJ1-1	NA	NA	CASSQDRKGNTEAFF	TGCGCCAGCAGCCAAGATCGGAAAGGCAACACTGAAGCTTTCTTT
TRBV11-2	TRBJ1-2	NA	NA	CASSLTRGKAGQSYGYTF	TGTGCCAGCAGCCTCACTAGAGGGAAAGCGGGGCAGAGCTATGGCTACACCTTC
TRBV4-1	TRBJ2-7	NA	NA	CASSQVGYSYEQYF	TGCGCCAGCAGCCAAGTCGGGTATAGCTACGAGCAGTACTTC
TRBV5-1	TRBJ2-1	NA	TRBD2	CASRPTGGIIYNEQFF	TGCGCCAGCCGTCCGACGGGAGGGATCATATACAATGAGCAGTTCTTC
TRBV19	TRBJ2-7	NA	TRBD2	CASGERGLSYEQYF	TGTGCCAGTGGGGAGCGGGGCCTCTCCTACGAGCAGTACTTC
TRBV6-1	TRBJ1-3	NA	NA	CATRALGRNTIYF	TGTGCCACCCGGGCCTTAGGAAGAAACACCATATATTTT
TRBV6-1	TRBJ2-7	NA	NA	CASRPPLNAYEQYF	TGTGCCAGCAGGCCTCCCCTGAACGCCTACGAGCAGTACTTC
TRBV6-6	TRBJ1-4	NA	NA	CASSPRGGMGEKLFF	TGTGCCAGCAGCCCACGTGGGGGGATGGGAGAAAAACTGTTTTTT
TRBV19	TRBJ2-3	once	TRBD1	CASSLFHRGTTDTQYF	TGTGCCAGTAGCCTATTCCACAGGGGGACCACAGATACGCAGTATTTT
TRBV27	TRBJ2-7	NA	NA	CASSSAPSAYYEQYF	TGTGCCAGCAGCTCCGCCCCTAGCGCGTACTACGAGCAGTACTTC
TRBV19	TRBJ1-5	NA	NA	CASSPRAYNQPQHF	TGTGCCAGTAGTCCCCGGGCCTACAATCAGCCCCAGCATTTT
TRBV11-2	TRBJ2-7	NA	NA	CASSLYGWEQYF	TGTGCCAGCAGCTTATACGGTTGGGAGCAGTACTTC
TRBV4-3	TRBJ2-7	NA	TRBD2	CASSPALSGRYYEQYF	TGCGCCAGCAGCCCCGCCCTTAGCGGGAGGTACTACGAGCAGTACTTC
TRBV10-3	TRBJ2-3	NA	NA	CAISESDDTQYF	TGTGCCATCAGTGAGTCTGACGATACGCAGTATTTT
TRBV27	TRBJ2-7	NA	TRBD1	CASSLLDRDSPYEQYF	TGTGCCAGCAGTTTACTAGACAGGGATTCCCCCTACGAGCAGTACTTC
TRBV2	TRBJ2-7	NA	NA	CASRWASLYEQYF	TGTGCCAGCAGATGGGCCTCTCTCTACGAGCAGTACTTC
TRBV7-8	TRBJ2-7	NA	TRBD2	CASSGLAGASYEQYF	TGTGCCAGCAGCGGACTAGCGGGAGCCTCCTACGAGCAGTACTTC
TRBV19	TRBJ2-2	NA	NA	CASSMPRQKRNTGELFF	TGTGCCAGTAGTATGCCCAGACAGAAAAGGAACACCGGGGAGCTGTTTTTT
TRBV28	TRBJ1-5	NA	TRBD1	CASSLDRDSNQPQHF	TGTGCCAGCAGTTTGGACAGGGATAGCAATCAGCCCCAGCATTTT
TRBV5-8	TRBJ2-7	NA	NA	CASSLVRGGRYEQYF	TGTGCCAGCAGCTTGGTTAGGGGTGGCCGCTACGAGCAGTACTTC
TRBV11-2	TRBJ2-1	NA	NA	CASSLGQGLGEQFF	TGTGCCAGCAGCTTAGGTCAGGGGTTGGGTGAGCAGTTCTTC
TRBV9	TRBJ2-3	NA	NA	CASSVSGGADTQYF	TGTGCCAGCAGCGTTAGTGGGGGCGCAGATACGCAGTATTTT
TRBV27	TRBJ2-7	few	TRBD1	CASSEGQEYEQYF	TGTGCCAGCAGTGAGGGACAGGAGTACGAGCAGTACTTC
TRBV27	TRBJ1-1	NA	TRBD1	CASSPRDRLNTEAFF	TGTGCCAGCAGTCCCAGGGACAGATTAAACACTGAAGCTTTCTTT
TRBV7-9	TRBJ2-1	NA	NA	CASSPVWDEQFF	TGTGCCAGCAGCCCAGTGTGGGATGAGCAGTTCTTC
TRBV5-4	TRBJ1-2	NA	TRBD1	CASSVPGQGHHGYTF	TGTGCCAGCAGCGTCCCGGGACAGGGACATCATGGCTACACCTTC
TRBV28	TRBJ1-3	NA	NA	CASSFPGYTSSGNTIYF	TGTGCCAGCAGTTTCCCCGGATACACGAGCTCTGGAAACACCATATATTTT
TRBV4-1	TRBJ2-1	NA	TRBD2	CASSPGLADYNEQFF	TGCGCCAGCAGCCCAGGACTAGCGGATTACAATGAGCAGTTCTTC
TRBV19	TRBJ2-2	NA	TRBD2	CASSTPWGGVNGELFF	TGTGCCAGTAGTACCCCCTGGGGGGGGGTAAACGGGGAGCTGTTTTTT
TRBV9	TRBJ2-7	NA	NA	CASSVVAGPLSEQYF	TGTGCCAGCAGCGTAGTGGCGGGACCCTTGAGCGAGCAGTACTTC
TRBV5-4	TRBJ1-2	NA	NA	CASNLDPGDYGYTF	TGTGCCAGCAACCTTGACCCCGGGGACTATGGCTACACCTTC
TRBV6-6	TRBJ1-1	few	NA	CASSESAPGEAFF	TGTGCCAGCAGTGAGTCAGCACCGGGTGAAGCTTTCTTT
TRBV4-1	TRBJ1-2	NA	NA	CASSPGLSAYGYTF	TGCGCCAGCAGCCCGGGACTCTCGGCCTATGGCTACACCTTC
TRBV27	TRBJ2-4	NA	NA	CASSLYPPSKNIQYF	TGTGCCAGCAGTTTATACCCCCCGAGCAAAAACATTCAGTACTTC
TRBV5-1	TRBJ1-1	NA	NA	CASSGLGRDEAFF	TGCGCCAGCAGCGGGCTCGGGAGAGATGAAGCTTTCTTT
TRBV5-6	TRBJ2-5	NA	NA	CASSSETLQETQYF	TGTGCCAGCAGCTCCGAGACTTTACAAGAGACCCAGTACTTC
TRBV27	TRBJ2-7	NA	TRBD1	CASSLSEGTGEYEQYF	TGTGCCAGCAGTTTATCGGAAGGGACAGGCGAATACGAGCAGTACTTC
TRBV4-3	TRBJ2-3	NA	NA	CASSQEPPLRVTDTQYF	TGCGCCAGCAGCCAAGAACCCCCTTTGCGAGTCACAGATACGCAGTATTTT
TRBV28	TRBJ1-5	NA	NA	CASSELGPYDNQPQHF	TGTGCCAGCAGTGAACTAGGGCCCTACGACAATCAGCCCCAGCATTTT
TRBV7-2	TRBJ1-1	NA	NA	CASSLGSYGEAFF	TGTGCCAGCAGCTTAGGTTCCTACGGTGAAGCTTTCTTT
TRBV19	TRBJ2-1	NA	NA	CASSVAAKDEQFF	TGTGCCAGTAGTGTAGCGGCAAAGGATGAGCAGTTCTTC
TRBV7-2	TRBJ2-2	NA	NA	CASSLAASGLGTGELFF	TGTGCCAGCAGCTTAGCGGCCAGCGGGTTGGGGACCGGGGAGCTGTTTTTT